One sample yielded the 29 T cell receptor beta chains listed below, sequenced in a study of response to subunit inactivated influenza vaccine. A single record per CDR3 protein comes from TCRdb applying MiXCR to the RT-PCR reads. The data hold roughly 500,000 distinct CDR3 sequences, with approximately 15% observed a single time. The starting material was CD4+ T cells sorted from PBMCs, obtained less than 25 months after vaccination. Receptors originate from a man between 50 and 69 years old who received an inactivated influenza vaccine.

This clonotype was observed many times. The chain combines TRBV12-3 or TRBV12-4 with TRBJ2-1; the match to TRBD2 covers 10 bases. J gave up 12 bases and V 10 bases, and 9 bases lay outside the gene matches. CDR3 length: 12 amino acids. The CDR3 here is CATSGRAGGQFF. The CDR3 DNA reads TGTGCCACCAGCGGGAGGGCCGGGGGGCAGTTCTTC.

V gene TRBV3-1 combines with J gene TRBJ2-2, with D perhaps given as TRBD1 or TRBD2 (5 bases each). There are 15 residues in the CDR3. The germline CDR1 and CDR2 sequences are LGHDT and YNNKEL (reference sequence). Trimming removed 4 bases from V and 0 bases from J, with 9 bases in between. DNA of the CDR3: TGTGCCAGCAGCCGCCGGGGCACGAACACCGGGGAGCTGTTTTTT. Translated: CASSRRGTNTGELFF.

The CDR3 bases are TGTGCCAGCAGCTTACAATCCTCGGGACTAGCGGGAGTCACAGATACGCAGTATTTT. This codes for CASSLQSSGLAGVTDTQYF. V and J are TRBV7-8 and TRBJ2-3, with 14 bases aligning to TRBD2. Germline loops: CDR1 SGHVS, CDR2 FQNEAQ. Germline trimming cut 2 bases from V and 2 bases from J; bases unmatched to any gene: 9. The CDR3 is 19 residues long. Full variable domain (outside the CDR3, taken from reference TRBV7-8 and TRBJ2-3): GAGVSQSPRYKVAKRGQDVALRCDPISGHVSLFWYQQALGQGPEFLTYFQNEAQLDKSGLPSDRFFAERPEGSVSTLKIQRTQQEDSAVYLCASSLQSSGLAGVTDTQYFGPGTRLTVL.

This chain connects TRBV19 to TRBJ2-1, with 9 bases aligning to TRBD2. V lost 3 bases and J lost 9; bases outside the gene matches: 6. Germline V gene sequence: CDR1 LNHDA, CDR2 SQIVND (reference sequence). This CDR3 spans 14 amino acids. The CDR3 nucleotides read TGTGCCAGTAGTATGAGCGGGAGGATTACTGAGCAGTTCTTC. Its translation: CASSMSGRITEQFF. Full variable domain (missing parts from reference TRBV19 and TRBJ2-1): DGGITQSPKYLFRKEGQNVTLSCEQNLNHDAMYWYRQDPGQGLRLIYYSQIVNDFQKGDIAEGYSVSREKKESFPLTVTSAQKNPTAFYLCASSMSGRITEQFFGPGTRLTVL.

The gene calls are TRBV6-1 and TRBJ2-1, with D possibly matching TRBD1 (5 bases). Trimming pared 4 bases from V and 4 bases from J, leaving 8 bases between. CDR3 length: 13 residues. CDR1 and CDR2 (germline): MNHNS, SASEGT. The CDR3 coding sequence is TGTGCCAGCAGTGTAGACAGTTACAATGAGCAGTTCTTC. It encodes CASSVDSYNEQFF.

For this clonotype: Mismatch with germline at one junction end may stem from a read error. V and J are TRBV12-3 or TRBV12-4 and TRBJ1-1; D is unresolved. The CDR3 sequence is 14 residues long. The CDR3 DNA follows: TGTGCCAGCAGATCCACCCTTATGAAGACTGAAGCTTTCTTT. This encodes CASRSTLMKTEAFF.

The V call is TRBV10-3, the J call TRBJ1-5, with TRBD1 matching over 8 bases. Germline V gene lookup returns CDR1 ENHRY and CDR2 SYGVKD. The junction had 13 bases not matched to a gene; V was cut back by 8 bases and J by 7 bases. The CDR3 sequence is 15 residues long. The CDR3, as DNA: TGTGCCATCGGACCCACAGGGGGTCAAGGACAGCCCCAGCATTTT. This sequence encodes CAIGPTGGQGQPQHF.

The rearrangement links TRBV7-2 to TRBJ1-1; unclear D gene. Trimming removed 3 bases from V and 0 bases from J, with 8 bases in between. The CDR3 sequence is 14 residues long. Germline lookup yields CDR1 SGHTA and CDR2 FQGNSA. The CDR3 DNA follows: TGTGCCAGCAGCTTCGGTTTCATGAACACTGAAGCTTTCTTT. The encoded protein is CASSFGFMNTEAFF.

The V gene is TRBV7-2, the J gene TRBJ2-7; 14 nucleotides agree with TRBD2. CDR3 length: 16 amino acids. V was clipped by 6 bases and J by 4 bases; unmatched bases: 8. Looked up from germline, CDR1 is SGHTA and CDR2 is FQGNSA. The CDR3 DNA reads as TGTGCCAGCAGTTCTGCCGGGACTAGCGGGAGATACGAGCAGTACTTC. Protein product: CASSSAGTSGRYEQYF.

This clonotype occurred a few times. The J gene is TRBJ1-2, the V gene TRBV5-5; D is uncertain. The CDR3 totals 14 residues. Trimming took off 5 bases at V and 5 bases at J, with 16 bases between the two ends. In germline, CDR1 is SGHKS, CDR2 YYEKEE (reference sequence). In DNA, the CDR3 is TGTGCCAGCAGGCCCCGGGCGGCGCCGTATGGCTACACCTTC. It codes for CASRPRAAPYGYTF.

V usage is TRBV7-2 and J usage is TRBJ2-7; D is possibly TRBD1 (6 bases). Germline CDR1 is SGHTA and CDR2 is FQGNSA. Trimming stripped 3 bases from V and 3 bases from J, with 12 bases between. CDR3 length: 14 amino acids. The CDR3 sequence: CASSFGDIYYEQYF. CDR3 bases: TGTGCCAGCAGCTTCGGGGACATTTACTACGAGCAGTACTTC.

The chain is built from TRBV20-1 and TRBJ2-5; TRBD1 might be the D (6 bases). Germline V gene data show CDR1 as DFQATT and CDR2 as SNEGSKA (reference sequence). This CDR3 has 12 amino acids. Trimming shortened V by 5 bases and J by 6 bases, and 13 bases separated the two germline ends. The DNA for the CDR3 is TGCAGTGCTTCCGGGACAACAAAGACCCAGTACTTC. This gives the protein CSASGTTKTQYF.

V usage is TRBV6-5 and J usage is TRBJ2-2; D ambiguous. The CDR3 runs to 16 residues. Germline loops: CDR1 MNHEY, CDR2 SVGAGI. V lost 6 bases and J lost 6, with 20 bases in between. The CDR3 bases are TGTGCCAGCAGATTACTGTCCCACGGTGTTGCCGGGGAGCTGTTTTTT. Translated, it gives CASRLLSHGVAGELFF.

The chain is built from TRBV20-1 and TRBJ1-1; D might be TRBD1 (6 bases). CDR1 and CDR2 (germline): DFQATT, SNEGSKA (reference sequence). This CDR3 has 16 residues. The V gene lost 3 bases and the J gene lost 0 bases, with 17 bases spanning the gap. CDR3 in DNA: TGCAGTGCTAGGGTGGTCCGAACAGGGATGAACACTGAAGCTTTCTTT. Translating gives CSARVVRTGMNTEAFF.

This clonotype was detected only a few times. The CDR3 DNA reads TGCAGTGCTAGTACATACCCTACGGGCTACGAGCAGTACTTC. This gives the protein CSASTYPTGYEQYF. This chain uses TRBV20-1 with TRBJ2-7; no reliable D call. This CDR3 is built from 14 residues. Trimming pared 3 bases from V and 3 bases from J, leaving 15 bases between. Germline V CDR1 and CDR2: DFQATT, SNEGSKA (reference sequence).

A few counts support this clonotype. This chain joins TRBV4-2 and TRBJ2-1; perhaps TRBD1 as D (6 bases). The length of the CDR3 is 16 residues. Trimming left V 0 bases short and J 9 bases short, with 18 bases between. Germline lookup yields CDR1 LGHNA and CDR2 YNFKEQ. As DNA, the CDR3 is TGTGCCAGCAGCCAAGATCAGGGGCGGATGGATGGTGAGCAGTTCTTC. Translating gives CASSQDQGRMDGEQFF.

This clonotype was counted a few times. The rearrangement joins TRBV27 to TRBJ2-3, with TRBD1 as a possible D gene (6 bases). CDR3 length equals 15 residues. CDR1 and CDR2 (germline): MNHEY, SMNVEV (reference sequence). V was cut by 5 bases and J by 5 bases, with 17 bases left in between. CDR3 sequence: CASSPRQAGQDTQYF. In nucleotides, the CDR3 is TGTGCCAGCAGTCCCCGACAGGCGGGTCAAGATACGCAGTATTTT.

This clonotype was counted once. V usage is TRBV14 and J usage is TRBJ2-1; no firm D call. Per germline, CDR1 SGHDN and CDR2 FVKESK. Trimming cost V 1 base and J 2 bases, with 15 bases left between them. This CDR3 contains 17 residues. The CDR3 is CASSQAIPRWTYNEQFF. The CDR3 nucleotides are TGTGCCAGCAGCCAAGCGATTCCTAGGTGGACCTACAATGAGCAGTTCTTC.

This clonotype was observed many times. V gene TRBV10-3 combines with J gene TRBJ2-1; the match to TRBD2 covers 15 bases. This CDR3 region has 18 residues. Germline-derived CDR1 and CDR2 are ENHRY and SYGVKD. V dropped 4 bases and J dropped 6; count of bases not matched to a gene: 10. Here the CDR3 reads CAISAGGLAGGHSNEQFF. Here the CDR3 DNA reads TGTGCCATCAGTGCCGGGGGACTAGCGGGAGGCCACAGCAATGAGCAGTTCTTC.

The CDR3 nucleotides read TGTGCCACCAGCAGAGATACGGGCGGTTACGAGCAGTACTTC. This codes for CATSRDTGGYEQYF. The chain has TRBV15 and TRBJ2-7; D is undetermined. The CDR3 spans 14 residues. Germline CDR1 reads LNHNV; CDR2 reads YYDKDF (reference sequence). The V end lost 0 bases, the J end lost 4 bases, and 10 bases lay between the germline ends. The entire variable domain, with the rest obtained from reference TRBV15 and TRBJ2-7, is as follows: DAMVIQNPRYQVTQFGKPVTLSCSQTLNHNVMYWYQQKSSQAPKLLFHYYDKDFNNEADTPDNFQSRRPNTSFCFLDIRSPGLGDTAMYLCATSRDTGGYEQYFGPGTRLTVT.

This clonotype was seen ten or more times. This sequence joins TRBV11-1 and TRBJ2-7; possibly TRBD1 or TRBD2 for D (5 bases each). Trimming took off 1 base at V and 0 bases at J, with 7 bases between the two ends. Looked up from germline, CDR1 is SGHAT and CDR2 is FQDESV (reference sequence). This CDR3 has 14 amino acids. CDR3 DNA sequence: TGTGCCAGCAGCTTAGTGGGACCCTCCTACGAGCAGTACTTC. This translates into CASSLVGPSYEQYF.

This clonotype turned up a few times. The CDR3 DNA follows: TGTGCCAGCAGTTGGACACAAAGCAATCAGCCCCAGCATTTT. It is translated as CASSWTQSNQPQHF. This chain uses TRBV28 with TRBJ1-5, with a tentative D call TRBD1 (5 bases). CDR1 and CDR2 from the germline V gene are MDHEN and SYDVKM. This CDR3 region has 14 residues. The germline V and J ends were trimmed by 4 bases and 1 base, with 8 bases remaining between them.

The table lists this clonotype with a few counts. The J gene is TRBJ1-2, the V gene TRBV20-1; no firm D call. Trimming shortened V by 0 bases and J by 4 bases, and 12 bases separated the two germline ends. Germline CDR1 reads DFQATT; CDR2 reads SNEGSKA (reference sequence). The CDR3 runs 14 residues. The CDR3 sequence: CSARDPGGSYGYTF. DNA of the CDR3: TGCAGTGCTAGAGATCCCGGAGGGAGCTATGGCTACACCTTC.

This clonotype appeared a few times. V is TRBV7-9 and J is TRBJ2-5, with D tentatively TRBD2 (5 bases). The CDR3 is 14 residues long. V lost 5 bases and J lost 7, with 17 bases in between. The V gene's germline CDR1 is SEHNR and CDR2 FQNEAQ (reference sequence). CDR3 nucleotides: TGTGCCAGCAGCCTGCACGAGGGTCGGGGGACCCAGTACTTC. Its protein is CASSLHEGRGTQYF.

The V gene is TRBV5-1, the J gene TRBJ1-4; 7 nucleotides match TRBD1. From germline, CDR1 is SGHRS and CDR2 YFSETQ. This CDR3 comprises 15 residues. V trimming: 0 bases; J trimming: 2 bases; junction bases outside the gene matches: 1. CDR3 sequence reads: CASSLGGQTNEKLFF. The CDR3 nucleotides read TGCGCCAGCAGCTTGGGGGGACAGACTAATGAAAAACTGTTTTTT.

This clonotype was recorded a few times. The chain links TRBV29-1 to TRBJ2-5, with no clear D. V lost 5 bases to trimming and J lost 1 base, with 5 bases between them. Per the germline V gene, CDR1 is SQVTM and CDR2 is ANQGSEA. The CDR3 length is 11 residues. The CDR3 DNA reads as TGCAGCGTTAGTTTCCAAGAGACCCAGTACTTC. It specifies CSVSFQETQYF.

This clonotype was picked up a small number of times. The chain links TRBV28 to TRBJ1-5; D is possibly TRBD1 (5 bases). Trimming pared 4 bases from V and 0 bases from J, leaving 10 bases between. In germline, CDR1 is MDHEN, CDR2 SYDVKM. The CDR3 runs 15 residues. The CDR3 DNA sequence: TGTGCCAGCAGTTCTTTCGGGGCTAGCAATCAGCCCCAGCATTTT. Translating gives CASSSFGASNQPQHF.

The table lists this clonotype with a few counts. The chain is built from TRBV10-3 and TRBJ2-5; D is ambiguous. V was cut by 3 bases and J by 0 bases, with 2 bases left in between. The germline gives CDR1 ENHRY, CDR2 SYGVKD. This CDR3 has 12 residues. The CDR3 spells CAISDNQETQYF. The CDR3 DNA is TGTGCCATCAGTGACAACCAAGAGACCCAGTACTTC.

Only a few counts were recorded for this clonotype. This chain connects TRBV15 to TRBJ2-7; D might be TRBD1 (6 bases). This CDR3 contains 16 residues. Germline CDR1 and CDR2: LNHNV and YYDKDF (reference sequence). Trimming shortened V by 0 bases and J by 7 bases, and 19 bases separated the two germline ends. CDR3 sequence (DNA): TGTGCCACCAGCAGAGATACCACAGGACAGCCCAGGGAGCAGTACTTC. It specifies CATSRDTTGQPREQYF.